The 15 T cell receptor beta chains below all came from one sample that was sequenced in a study of blood T cell repertoires in COVID-19. Assay used: immunoSEQ multiplex PCR; TCRdb lists only in-frame clones, some missing. The profile shows about 150,000 clones, more than 75% of them singletons. The sample was peripheral blood. The receptors here all came from a man in his 60s with acute or convalescent COVID-19.

The V call is TRBV7-8, the J call TRBJ2-7, with D maybe TRBD2 (5 bases). The germline gives CDR1 SGHVS, CDR2 FQNEAQ. The CDR3 has 16 residues. V shed 5 bases and J shed 0 bases, with 17 bases lying between them. The CDR3 DNA is TGTGCCAGCAGCCCATTGAGCGGAACATTCTCCTACGAGCAGTACTTC. Amino acid sequence: CASSPLSGTFSYEQYF.

The chain employs TRBV19 and TRBJ2-5; the match to TRBD1 covers 7 bases. The CDR3 length is 15 residues. Trimming removed 6 bases from V and 9 bases from J; junction bases left unmatched: 16. Germline CDR1 is LNHDA and CDR2 is SQIVND (reference sequence). In DNA, the CDR3 is TGTGCCAGTAGCGGGACCACAGGAGCCCAGGGGGCCCAGTACTTC. This sequence encodes CASSGTTGAQGAQYF.

CDR3 amino acids: CATDYSSKQYF. DNA of the CDR3: TGTGCCACCGACTACTCTAGTAAGCAGTACTTC. V usage is TRBV2 and J usage is TRBJ2-7; tentative D call: TRBD2 (5 bases). The CDR3 is 11 residues long. Germline values: CDR1 SNHLY, CDR2 FYNNEI. V was pared by 10 bases and J by 8 bases, with 15 bases between. Combining the CDR3 with reference TRBV2 and TRBJ2-7 gives the whole variable domain EPEVTQTPSHQVTQMGQEVILRCVPISNHLYFYWYRQILGQKVEFLVSFYNNEISEKSEIFDDQFSVERPDGSNFTLKIRSTKLEDSAMYFCATDYSSKQYFGPGTRLTVT.

The gene calls are TRBV5-4 and TRBJ1-2, with a possible D match to TRBD1 (6 bases). Per germline, CDR1 SGHNT and CDR2 YYREEE (reference sequence). The CDR3 is made up of 13 amino acids. With 7 bases removed from V and 1 base from J, the gap between germline ends came to 11 bases. The CDR3 DNA follows: TGTGCCAGCCGTAGACAGGATAACTATGGCTACACCTTC. It yields the protein CASRRQDNYGYTF.

This chain links TRBV12-3 or TRBV12-4 with TRBJ2-7; TRBD2 might be the D (6 bases). The CDR3 totals 12 residues. Trimming removed 1 base from V and 5 bases from J, with 6 bases in between. In DNA, the CDR3 is TGTGCCAGCAGTTTAGGCGGGAACGAGCAGTACTTC. Protein sequence: CASSLGGNEQYF.

The table lists this clone with a count of one. This chain connects TRBV3-1 (or the pseudogene TRBV3-2) to TRBJ1-1; a possible D gene is TRBD1 (5 bases). Trimming left V 1 base short and J 6 bases short, with 12 bases between. This CDR3 is 14 amino acids long. CDR1 is LGHDT and CDR2 is YNNKEL in the germline V gene (reference sequence). CDR3: CASSQVGVIAEAFF. CDR3 bases: TGTGCCAGCAGCCAAGTAGGGGTTATTGCTGAAGCTTTCTTT.

This clone was recorded a few times. The chain combines TRBV15 with TRBJ1-3; unclear D gene. The CDR3 contains 15 residues. The V end lost 1 base, the J end lost 0 bases, and 7 bases lay between the germline ends. The germline V gene has CDR1 LNHNV and CDR2 YYDKDF (reference sequence). The CDR3 DNA sequence: TGTGCCACCAGCAGAGGAGGAATCTCTGGAAACACCATATATTTT. Translation: CATSRGGISGNTIYF.

In its sample, this clone was seen once. The rearrangement uses TRBV7-5 and TRBJ1-1; the table's D call TRBD1 went unverified against the DNA. TRBV7-5 is assigned pseudogene status. The CDR3 runs 13 residues. The CDR3 sequence is CVRSLVSGAGAFF. The CDR3 coding sequence is TGTGTCAGAAGCTTAGTTTCAGGGGCGGGAGCTTTCTTT.

The rearrangement joins TRBV4-2 to TRBJ2-7; TRBD1 agrees at 8 bases. This CDR3 region has 16 residues. The germline CDR1 and CDR2 sequences are LGHNA and YNFKEQ. Unmatched junction bases numbered 10, after V lost 4 bases and J lost 2 bases. The CDR3 nucleotides read TGTGCCAGCAGCCCATCCCCGGACAGGGAGGCCTACGAGCAGTACTTC. Protein: CASSPSPDREAYEQYF.

The chain joins TRBV11-3 to TRBJ2-1, with 12 nucleotides matching TRBD1. This CDR3 comprises 16 residues. Germline CDR1 is SGHNT and CDR2 is YENEEA. Trimming took 0 bases from V and 7 from J; bases not matched to a gene: 4. This CDR3 reads CASSLEWGQGANEQFF. CDR3 coding DNA: TGTGCCAGCAGCTTAGAGTGGGGACAGGGGGCTAATGAGCAGTTCTTC. Together with reference TRBV11-3 and TRBJ2-1, the CDR3 gives the full variable domain: EAGVVQSPRYKIIEKKQPVAFWCNPISGHNTLYWYLQNLGQGPELLIRYENEEAVDDSQLPKDRFSAERLKGVDSTLKIQPAELGDSAVYLCASSLEWGQGANEQFFGPGTRLTVL.

This clone occurred a few times. The chain carries TRBV18 and TRBJ2-5; perhaps TRBD1 as D (6 bases). Germline CDR1 KGHSH, CDR2 LQKENI. V was trimmed by 3 bases and J by 5 bases, leaving 10 bases between them. The CDR3 is 13 amino acids. CDR3 residues: CASSPGQWETQYF. The CDR3 DNA is TGTGCCAGCTCACCGGGACAATGGGAGACCCAGTACTTC.

This clone was seen a few times. This chain joins TRBV19 and TRBJ1-5, with TRBD1 matching 9 bases. CDR1 and CDR2 (germline): LNHDA, SQIVND (reference sequence). The CDR3 is made up of 15 amino acids. V was pared by 5 bases and J by 4 bases, with 6 bases of the junction left unmatched. The CDR3 region is CASSGTGGPNQPQHF. CDR3 DNA: TGTGCCAGTAGTGGTACAGGGGGCCCAAATCAGCCCCAGCATTTT.

The gene calls are TRBV24-1 and TRBJ1-5; D is unclear. Per the germline V gene, CDR1 is KGHDR and CDR2 is SFDVKD. The CDR3 is 14 amino acids. The V end was cut by 9 bases, the J end by 0 bases, with 11 bases between. CDR3 in amino acids: CATQQTNSNQPQHF. Written as DNA, the CDR3 is TGTGCCACCCAGCAAACTAATAGCAATCAGCCCCAGCATTTT.

This chain links TRBV7-9 with TRBJ2-7; 11 nucleotides line up with TRBD1. Germline assignment: CDR1 SEHNR and CDR2 FQNEAQ (reference sequence). The CDR3 is 15 residues long. J gave up 5 bases and V 5 bases, and 8 bases lay outside the gene matches. The DNA for the CDR3 is TGTGCCAGCAGCCCCGGACAGGGGGCAATCGACGAGCAGTACTTC. Its protein is CASSPGQGAIDEQYF.

This chain links TRBV6-6 with TRBJ2-2, with 8 bases aligning to TRBD2. Looked up from germline, CDR1 is MNHNY and CDR2 is SVGAGI (reference sequence). Trimming removed 6 bases from V and 3 bases from J; junction bases left unmatched: 3. The CDR3 totals 14 residues. CDR3 sequence (DNA): TGTGCCAGCAGGCAGCGGGAGTACACCGGGGAGCTGTTTTTT. Its translation: CASRQREYTGELFF.